The clone carrying this T cell receptor (beta chain) turned up a few times. This entry belongs to a study of Graves' ophthalmopathy and Graves' hyperthyroidism. The CDR3 loop spans 15 amino acids. Trimming removed 0 bases at V and 7 bases at J, with 13 bases between. Per the germline V gene, CDR1 is SGHRS and CDR2 is YFSETQ. Scientists amplified the TCR beta CDR3 regions from RNA transcripts. First-round RT-PCR used HTBI primers; second-round multiplex PCR followed. One entry per CDR3 protein results from TCRdb running MiXCR on the multiplex PCR reads. This table holds almost 750,000 distinct CDR3 sequences, 35% to 50% found once.

Sequencing used peripheral blood. The sequence derives from an adult man with Graves' ophthalmopathy. The rearrangement links TRBV5-1 to TRBJ1-4; no clear D. DNA for the CDR3: TGCGCCAGCAGCTTGGGACCGATCGGAGGTGAAAAACTGTTTTTT. Translating gives CASSLGPIGGEKLFF.